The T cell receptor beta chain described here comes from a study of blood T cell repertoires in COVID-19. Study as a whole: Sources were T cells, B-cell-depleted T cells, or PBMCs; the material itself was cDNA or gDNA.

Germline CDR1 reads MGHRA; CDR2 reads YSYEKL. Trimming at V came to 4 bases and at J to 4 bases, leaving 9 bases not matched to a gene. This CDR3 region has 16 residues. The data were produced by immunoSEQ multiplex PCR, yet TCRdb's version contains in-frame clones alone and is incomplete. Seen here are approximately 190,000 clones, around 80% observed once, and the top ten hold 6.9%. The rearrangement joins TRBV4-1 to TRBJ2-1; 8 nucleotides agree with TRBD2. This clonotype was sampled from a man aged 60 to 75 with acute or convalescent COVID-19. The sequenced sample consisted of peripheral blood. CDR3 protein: CASSPKWLAGYNEQFF. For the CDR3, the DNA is TGCGCCAGCAGCCCAAAGTGGTTAGCGGGGTACAATGAGCAGTTCTTC.